This TCR beta chain appears in the sequencing data of a study of cytomegalovirus exposure and HLA in healthy donors. Study-wide results and caveats: V- and J-gene trimming of TCR beta was linked (in a later analysis) to a missense DCLRE1C variant.

Donors were nominally healthy when sampled, though unrecorded immune exposures were likely. The CDR3 is made up of 16 amino acids. From germline, CDR1 is LNHNV and CDR2 YYDKDF (reference sequence). V lost 0 bases and J 4 bases, leaving 15 bases between the germline ends. PCR amplification relied on 60 Vbeta primers (plus 13 Jbeta primers). Assay: immunoSEQ multiplex PCR; the TCRdb copy retains only in-frame clones and omits some. The sample consists of 110,000 to 150,000 clones, approximately 73% of them appearing once. Concerning this clone itself: Its antigen remains unidentified.

The chain combines TRBV15 with TRBJ2-5, with D possibly being TRBD2 (8 bases). The sequencing sample was made of PBMCs. The source is a woman between 40 and 55 years old in good health and CMV-seronegative. CDR3 in DNA: TGTGCCACCAGCAGAGATCGGGACAGCGGGGGAGAGACCCAGTACTTC. Translating it yields CATSRDRDSGGETQYF. The variable domain in full, with the rest retrieved from reference TRBV15 and TRBJ2-5, is DAMVIQNPRYQVTQFGKPVTLSCSQTLNHNVMYWYQQKSSQAPKLLFHYYDKDFNNEADTPDNFQSRRPNTSFCFLDIRSPGLGDTAMYLCATSRDRDSGGETQYFGPGTRLLVL.